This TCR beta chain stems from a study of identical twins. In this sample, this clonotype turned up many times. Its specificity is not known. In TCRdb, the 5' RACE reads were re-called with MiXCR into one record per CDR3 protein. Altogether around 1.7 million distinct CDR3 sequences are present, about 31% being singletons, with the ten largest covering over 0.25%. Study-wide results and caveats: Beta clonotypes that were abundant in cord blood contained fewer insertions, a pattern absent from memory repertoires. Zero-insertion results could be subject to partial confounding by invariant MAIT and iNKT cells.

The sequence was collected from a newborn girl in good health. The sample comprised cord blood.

This CDR3 is CATSTGLNEQFF. The CDR3 nucleotides read TGTGCCACCAGTACAGGTTTGAATGAGCAGTTCTTC. The V and J genes are TRBV24-1 and TRBJ2-1; TRBD1 is a possible D gene (5 bases). The V gene's germline CDR1 is KGHDR and CDR2 SFDVKD. This CDR3 is built from 12 residues. V lost 6 bases to trimming and J lost 7 bases, with 9 bases between them.